The next 17 T cell receptor beta chains were all read from a single sample in a study of long-term antiretroviral therapy in people with HIV. The immunoSEQ assay was v3.0, run at survey level. This table comes from immunoSEQ multiplex PCR, and its TCRdb copy is limited to in-frame clones, with some not included. The sample yields about 28,000 clones, roughly 90% seen once. The source was unsorted PBMCs, collected 2 years after starting antiretroviral therapy. The receptor source for this set is a man in his fifties or sixties with HIV.

This rearrangement joins TRBV6-6 to TRBJ1-5; weak D call: TRBD1 (5 bases). CDR1 is MNHNY and CDR2 is SVGAGI in the germline V gene (reference sequence). The CDR3 is 15 amino acids. The germline V and J ends were trimmed by 0 bases and 2 bases, with 8 bases remaining between them. The CDR3 reads CASSYSRGGNQPQHF. Here the CDR3 DNA reads TGTGCCAGCAGTTACTCGAGGGGAGGCAATCAGCCCCAGCATTTT.

The genes are TRBV4-1 and TRBJ1-1; tentative D call: TRBD1 (5 bases). This CDR3 has 17 residues. Germline V gene data show CDR1 as MGHRA and CDR2 as YSYEKL. The ends were cut back, 4 bases at V and 3 bases at J, with 21 bases in the middle. CDR3 DNA sequence: TGCGCCAGCAGCCGAACTCGGGACTTACTACTAGACACTGAAGCTTTCTTT. It yields the protein CASSRTRDLLLDTEAFF.

The chain employs TRBV7-9 and TRBJ1-1; 9 nucleotides line up with TRBD1. The germline V gene has CDR1 SEHNR and CDR2 FQNEAQ (reference sequence). CDR3 length equals 19 residues. With V trimmed by 1 base and J by 0 bases, 12 bases remained unmatched. The CDR3 DNA sequence: TGTGCCAGCAGCTTAGTAGGCGGACAGGGGCCTTTAATGAACACTGAAGCTTTCTTT. As protein: CASSLVGGQGPLMNTEAFF.

This clone has a single count. CDR3: CASSLAFGNTEAFF. CDR3 nucleotide sequence: TGTGCCAGCAGCTTAGCGTTCGGGAACACTGAAGCTTTCTTT. V gene TRBV7-2 combines with J gene TRBJ1-1; D gene uncertain. V gave up 0 bases and J gave up 1 base, with 6 bases separating them. The CDR3 is 14 amino acids. Germline V CDR1 and CDR2: SGHTA, FQGNSA.

The chain joins TRBV19 to TRBJ1-2; 9 bases line up with TRBD1. Per germline, CDR1 LNHDA and CDR2 SQIVND (reference sequence). V was clipped by 1 base and J by 8 bases; unmatched bases: 2. This CDR3 has 13 amino acids. CDR3 in amino acids: CASSIGTGVGYTF. The CDR3 DNA is TGTGCCAGTAGTATAGGGACAGGGGTAGGCTACACCTTC. The complete variable domain, with remaining parts taken from reference TRBV19 and TRBJ1-2, reads DGGITQSPKYLFRKEGQNVTLSCEQNLNHDAMYWYRQDPGQGLRLIYYSQIVNDFQKGDIAEGYSVSREKKESFPLTVTSAQKNPTAFYLCASSIGTGVGYTFGSGTRLTVV.

The table lists this clone with a count of one. The V call is TRBV12-5, the J call TRBJ2-7; possibly TRBD1 for D (5 bases). Germline V lookup: CDR1 LGHNT, CDR2 FRNRAP. The CDR3 is made up of 15 amino acids. Trimming removed 3 bases from V and 6 bases from J, with 18 bases in between. The CDR3 sequence: CASGFPDRTPFEQYF. As DNA, the CDR3 is TGTGCTAGTGGTTTCCCCGACAGAACCCCCTTCGAGCAGTACTTC.

The V and J genes are TRBV7-2 and TRBJ2-7; D call uncertain. Germline V CDR1 and CDR2: SGHTA, FQGNSA. Trimming stripped 3 bases from V and 2 bases from J, with 11 bases between. The CDR3 length is 14 residues. CDR3 bases: TGTGCCAGCAGCTTTCTTAAGGAACCCTACGAGCAGTACTTC. Residues: CASSFLKEPYEQYF.

The chain carries TRBV2 and TRBJ1-1, with D perhaps TRBD1 (5 bases). Trimming removed 5 bases at V and 2 bases at J, with 12 bases between. The germline CDR1 and CDR2 sequences are SNHLY and FYNNEI. The CDR3 has 14 residues. CDR3 loop: CASSQRGKNTEAFF. Written as DNA, the CDR3 is TGTGCCAGCAGTCAACGGGGGAAAAACACTGAAGCTTTCTTT. The whole variable domain, filled in from reference TRBV2 and TRBJ1-1, reads EPEVTQTPSHQVTQMGQEVILRCVPISNHLYFYWYRQILGQKVEFLVSFYNNEISEKSEIFDDQFSVERPDGSNFTLKIRSTKLEDSAMYFCASSQRGKNTEAFFGQGTRLTVV.

This chain links TRBV9 with TRBJ2-7; TRBD2 matches 8 bases. V lost 2 bases and J lost 4; bases outside the gene matches: 8. The CDR3 is made up of 15 amino acids. Germline CDR1 and CDR2: SGDLS and YYNGEE. CDR3 sequence (DNA): TGTGCCAGCAGCGTCGGTAGCGGGGTCTTTTACGAGCAGTACTTC. Protein product: CASSVGSGVFYEQYF.

The chain couples TRBV29-1 to TRBJ2-1; 11 bases agree with TRBD2. The CDR3 is made up of 19 amino acids. CDR1 is SQVTM, CDR2 ANQGSEA, per germline. J gave up 0 bases and V 3 bases, and 13 bases lay outside the gene matches. The CDR3 nucleotides are TGCAGCGTTGATGGGTTGTCTAGCGGGGGGACCCGCTCCTACAATGAGCAGTTCTTC. It specifies CSVDGLSSGGTRSYNEQFF.

The chain combines TRBV19 with TRBJ1-4; D remains ambiguous. The V gene's germline CDR1 is LNHDA and CDR2 SQIVND (reference sequence). V was shortened by 1 base and J by 5 bases, with 11 bases between the two germline ends. The CDR3 contains 15 residues. The chain's CDR3 is CASSIGGGANEKLFF. In nucleotides, the CDR3 is TGTGCCAGTAGTATAGGGGGTGGAGCGAATGAAAAACTGTTTTTT.

The rearrangement links TRBV13 to TRBJ2-7; 11 positions agree with TRBD1. This CDR3 comprises 17 residues. Trimming cost V 4 bases and J 2 bases; bases outside gene matches: 10. Germline CDR1 PRHDT, CDR2 FYEKMQ (reference sequence). The CDR3 loop is CASSSPGTGGIPYEQYF. CDR3 nucleotides: TGTGCCAGCAGCTCGCCCGGGACAGGGGGTATACCCTACGAGCAGTACTTC.

The V gene is TRBV6-6, the J gene TRBJ2-1; TRBD1 aligns across 7 bases. CDR1 MNHNY and CDR2 SVGAGI come from the germline V gene (reference sequence). The CDR3 sequence is 14 residues long. V lost 8 bases to trimming and J lost 0 bases; unmatched junction nucleotides: 4. The CDR3 nucleotides are TGTGCCAGCGGGACAGCAAGCTCCTACAATGAGCAGTTCTTC. This codes for CASGTASSYNEQFF.

J is TRBJ2-2 and V is TRBV27, with D unclear. In germline, CDR1 is MNHEY, CDR2 SMNVEV (reference sequence). CDR3 size: 15 residues. Trimming took 2 bases from V and 0 from J, leaving 7 bases between them. The CDR3 coding sequence is TGTGCCAGCAGTTTACTTCAGTCGAACACCGGGGAGCTGTTTTTT. Amino acids: CASSLLQSNTGELFF.

The chain joins TRBV27 to TRBJ1-2, with TRBD1 as a possible D gene (5 bases). Trimming cost V 2 bases and J 4 bases, with 17 bases left between them. The CDR3 spans 16 residues. The germline V gene has CDR1 MNHEY and CDR2 SMNVEV (reference sequence). CDR3 sequence: CASSLRWGPGGYGYTF. The CDR3 nucleotides are TGTGCCAGCAGTTTAAGATGGGGCCCCGGGGGCTATGGCTACACCTTC.

The chain links TRBV6-5 to TRBJ1-4, with 9 bases that match TRBD1. In germline, CDR1 is MNHEY, CDR2 SVGAGI. The ends lost 6 bases at V and 8 bases at J; junction bases unmatched: 4. This CDR3 comprises 13 residues. The CDR3 DNA is TGTGCCAGCAGGAGGACAGGGGAGGAAAAACTGTTTTTT. Translation gives CASRRTGEEKLFF.

This clone was seen once. The rearrangement uses TRBV4-3 and TRBJ1-1, with TRBD1 matching 7 bases. This CDR3 region has 12 residues. Unmatched junction bases numbered 3, after V lost 3 bases and J lost 8 bases. Germline CDR1 LGHNA, CDR2 YSLEER. CDR3 nucleotides: TGCGCCAGCAGCCACTCGACAGGGGAAGCTTTCTTT. It codes for CASSHSTGEAFF.